This section outlines one T cell receptor (beta chain) sequence together with its context. The antigen is unknown. The table came from immunoSEQ multiplex PCR; TCRdb's copy has only in-frame clones and leaves some out. This table holds roughly 58,000 clones, 89% found once. These data come from a study of T cell responses to AZD1222 COVID-19 vaccine. In germline, CDR1 is SEHNR, CDR2 FQNEAQ (reference sequence). Trimming left V 5 bases short and J 6 bases short, with 7 bases between. The CDR3 has 12 amino acids. Study outcomes and limitations: Within unmutated variant regions lay the reported targets of nearly half of spike-specific TCRs.

The input for sequencing was peripheral blood, taken 28 days after the second AZD1222 dose. V usage is TRBV7-9 and J usage is TRBJ1-4; D gene unclear. This TCR derives from an adult who received the AZD1222 COVID-19 vaccine. CDR3 sequence reads: CASSPSDEKLFF. The CDR3 DNA sequence: TGTGCCAGCAGCCCCTCGGATGAAAAACTGTTTTTT.